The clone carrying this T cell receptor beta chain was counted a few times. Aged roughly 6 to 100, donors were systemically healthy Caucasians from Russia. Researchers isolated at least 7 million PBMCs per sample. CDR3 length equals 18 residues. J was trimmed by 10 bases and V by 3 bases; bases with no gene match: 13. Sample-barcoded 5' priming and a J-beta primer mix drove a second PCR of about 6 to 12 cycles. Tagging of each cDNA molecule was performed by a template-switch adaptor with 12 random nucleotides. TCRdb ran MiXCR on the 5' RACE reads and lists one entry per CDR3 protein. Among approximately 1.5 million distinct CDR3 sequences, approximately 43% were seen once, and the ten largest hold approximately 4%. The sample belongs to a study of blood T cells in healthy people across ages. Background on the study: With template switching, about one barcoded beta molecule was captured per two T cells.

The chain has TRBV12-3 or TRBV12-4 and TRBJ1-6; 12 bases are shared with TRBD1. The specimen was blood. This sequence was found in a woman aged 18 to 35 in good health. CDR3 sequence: CASSFKGTGGAGVSPLHF. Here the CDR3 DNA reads TGTGCCAGCAGTTTTAAGGGGACAGGGGGCGCAGGAGTGTCACCCCTCCACTTT.